The 9 T cell receptor beta chains given below trace back to one sample, sequenced in a study of cytomegalovirus exposure and HLA in healthy donors. Amplification used 60 Vbeta primers and 13 Jbeta primers. The assay was immunoSEQ multiplex PCR, and TCRdb's table has in-frame clones only and misses some. Here the sample spans over 140,000 clones, 80% being singletons. The sample was PBMCs. The receptors originated from a middle-aged man in good health and CMV-seronegative.

J is TRBJ2-5 and V is TRBV9, with 7 bases fitting TRBD2. CDR3 length: 15 residues. With 2 bases clipped from V and 2 bases from J, the junction kept 6 bases outside the gene matches. CDR1 is SGDLS, CDR2 YYNGEE, per germline. CDR3 coding DNA: TGTGCCAGCAGCGTTGGGAGCGGGGCACAAGAGACCCAGTACTTC. Its translation: CASSVGSGAQETQYF.

V usage is TRBV19 and J usage is TRBJ2-2; TRBD2 agrees at 7 bases. V shed 6 bases, J shed 6 bases, and the junction held 7 bases outside the gene matches. The CDR3 length is 14 residues. CDR1 is LNHDA and CDR2 is SQIVND in the germline V gene (reference sequence). As DNA, the CDR3 is TGTGCCAGTAGCTTGGGCGGGAGCCCCGGGGAGCTGTTTTTT. Amino acid sequence: CASSLGGSPGELFF.

This clone was counted between two and nine times. The chain recombines TRBV7-9 with TRBJ1-5; D uncertain. In germline, CDR1 is SEHNR, CDR2 FQNEAQ (reference sequence). With 5 bases removed from V and 5 bases from J, the gap between germline ends came to 7 bases. The CDR3 covers 12 residues. The CDR3 loop reads CASSPQDQPQHF. In DNA, the CDR3 is TGTGCCAGCAGCCCGCAGGATCAGCCCCAGCATTTT.

The chain uses TRBV18 and TRBJ2-5; D uncertain. The length of the CDR3 is 11 residues. Germline loops: CDR1 KGHSH, CDR2 LQKENI. V gave up 6 bases and J gave up 3 bases, with 5 bases separating them. The CDR3 loop reads CASSPEETQYF. In DNA form, the CDR3 reads TGTGCCAGCTCGCCGGAAGAGACCCAGTACTTC.

The chain has TRBV18 and TRBJ2-7; 7 nucleotides match TRBD1. There are 18 residues in the CDR3. Losses at the gene ends were 6 bases for V and 2 bases for J; bases not matched to a gene: 19. Germline CDR1 and CDR2: KGHSH and LQKENI. CDR3: CASSEKTGQTLLTYEQYF. The CDR3 DNA sequence: TGTGCCAGCTCGGAAAAAACGGGACAGACACTTTTAACCTACGAGCAGTACTTC.

V usage is TRBV6-5 and J usage is TRBJ1-1, with 7 bases matching TRBD1. The junction had 10 bases not matched to a gene; V was cut back by 4 bases and J by 5 bases. The CDR3 runs to 15 residues. Germline loops: CDR1 MNHEY, CDR2 SVGAGI. The CDR3 coding sequence is TGTGCCAGCAGTTCCACAGGGGAGGAAAGAACTGAAGCTTTCTTT. Translation gives CASSSTGEERTEAFF.

V and J are TRBV5-1 and TRBJ2-2, with 15 positions matching TRBD2. The CDR3 totals 17 residues. Trimming took 4 bases from V and 7 from J; bases not matched to a gene: 8. Germline V lookup: CDR1 SGHRS, CDR2 YFSETQ. CDR3 in DNA: TGCGCCAGCAGCGGGGGACTAGCGGGAGGAGGTGGCGGGGAGCTGTTTTTT. It encodes CASSGGLAGGGGGELFF.

This chain links TRBV9 with TRBJ2-2; weak D call: TRBD2 (5 bases). This CDR3 has 14 amino acids. Trimming removed 0 bases from V and 4 bases from J, with 7 bases in between. CDR1 is SGDLS, CDR2 YYNGEE, per germline. For the CDR3, the DNA is TGTGCCAGCAGCGTAGCGGCGGGCACCGGGGAGCTGTTTTTT. Translated: CASSVAAGTGELFF.

The chain combines TRBV18 with TRBJ1-1; no clear D gene. Trimming pared 4 bases from V and 3 bases from J, leaving 12 bases between. In germline, CDR1 is KGHSH, CDR2 LQKENI. CDR3 size: 14 residues. The CDR3 sequence: CASSLTGSDTEAFF. The CDR3 DNA sequence: TGTGCCAGCTCACTTACGGGAAGTGACACTGAAGCTTTCTTT.